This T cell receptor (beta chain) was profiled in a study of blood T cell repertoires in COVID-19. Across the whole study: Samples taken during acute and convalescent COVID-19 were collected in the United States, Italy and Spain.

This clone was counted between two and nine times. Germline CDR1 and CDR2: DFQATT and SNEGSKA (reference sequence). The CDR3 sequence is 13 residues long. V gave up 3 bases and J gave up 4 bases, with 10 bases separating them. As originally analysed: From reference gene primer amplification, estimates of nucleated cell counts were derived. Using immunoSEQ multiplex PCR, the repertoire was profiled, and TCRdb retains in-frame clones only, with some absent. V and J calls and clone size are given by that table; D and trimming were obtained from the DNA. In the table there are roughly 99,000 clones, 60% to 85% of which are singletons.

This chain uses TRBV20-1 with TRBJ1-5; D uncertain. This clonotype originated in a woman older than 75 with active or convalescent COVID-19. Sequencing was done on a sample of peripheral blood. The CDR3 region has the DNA TGCAGTGCTAGTCGGCCAGGTAATCAGCCCCAGCATTTT. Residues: CSASRPGNQPQHF.